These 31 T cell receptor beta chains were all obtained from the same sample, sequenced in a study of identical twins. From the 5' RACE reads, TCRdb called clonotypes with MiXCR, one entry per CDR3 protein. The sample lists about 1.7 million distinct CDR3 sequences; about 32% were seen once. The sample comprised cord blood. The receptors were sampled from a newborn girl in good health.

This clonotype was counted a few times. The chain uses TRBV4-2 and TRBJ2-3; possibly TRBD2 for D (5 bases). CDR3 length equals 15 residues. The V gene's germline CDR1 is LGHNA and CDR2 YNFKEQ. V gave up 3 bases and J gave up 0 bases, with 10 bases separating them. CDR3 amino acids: CASSHGGPSTDTQYF. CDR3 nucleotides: TGTGCCAGCAGCCACGGCGGGCCTAGCACAGATACGCAGTATTTT.

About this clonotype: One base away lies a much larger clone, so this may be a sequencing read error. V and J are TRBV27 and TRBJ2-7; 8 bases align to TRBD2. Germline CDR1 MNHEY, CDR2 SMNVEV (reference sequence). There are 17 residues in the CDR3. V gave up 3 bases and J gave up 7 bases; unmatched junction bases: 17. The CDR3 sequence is CASSFSSGYSSYNEQYF. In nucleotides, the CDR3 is TGTGCCAGCAGTTTTTCTAGCGGGTATAGCTCCTACAATGAGCAGTACTTC.

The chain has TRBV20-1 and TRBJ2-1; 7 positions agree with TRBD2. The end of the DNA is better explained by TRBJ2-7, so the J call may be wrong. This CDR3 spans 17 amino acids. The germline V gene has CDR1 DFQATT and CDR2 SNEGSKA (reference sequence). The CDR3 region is CSARDRGRLASYNEQYF. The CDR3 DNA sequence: TGCAGTGCTAGAGATCGTGGGCGACTAGCTTCCTACAATGAGCAGTACTTC.

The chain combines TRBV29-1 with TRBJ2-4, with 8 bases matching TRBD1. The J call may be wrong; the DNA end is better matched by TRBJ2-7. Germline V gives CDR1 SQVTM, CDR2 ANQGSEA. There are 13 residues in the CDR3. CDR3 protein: CSVDKDRVGEQYF. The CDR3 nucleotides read TGCAGCGTTGATAAGGACAGGGTAGGCGAGCAGTACTTC.

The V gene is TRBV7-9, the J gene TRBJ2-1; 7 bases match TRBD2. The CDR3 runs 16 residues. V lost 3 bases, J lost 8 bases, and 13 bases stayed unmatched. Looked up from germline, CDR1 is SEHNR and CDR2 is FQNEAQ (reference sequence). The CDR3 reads CASSFLKTSLPHEQFF. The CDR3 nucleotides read TGTGCCAGCAGCTTCCTTAAGACTAGCCTACCCCATGAGCAGTTCTTC.

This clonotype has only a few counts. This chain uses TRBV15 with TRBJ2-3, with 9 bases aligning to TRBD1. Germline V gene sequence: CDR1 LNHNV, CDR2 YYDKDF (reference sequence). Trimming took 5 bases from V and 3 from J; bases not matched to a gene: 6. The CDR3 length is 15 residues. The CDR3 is CATSARDRVTDTQYF. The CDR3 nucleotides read TGTGCCACCAGCGCCCGGGACAGGGTAACAGATACGCAGTATTTT.

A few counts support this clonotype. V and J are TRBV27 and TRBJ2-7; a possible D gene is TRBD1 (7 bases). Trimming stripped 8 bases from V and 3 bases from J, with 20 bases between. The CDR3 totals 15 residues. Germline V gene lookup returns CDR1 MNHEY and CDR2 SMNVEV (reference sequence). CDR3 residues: CASRRRGPKSYEQYF. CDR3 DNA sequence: TGTGCCAGCCGCCGGAGGGGGCCGAAAAGCTACGAGCAGTACTTC.

The chain's CDR3 is CASSPQSFTPNTEAFF. The CDR3, as DNA: TGTGCCAGCAGCCCCCAATCTTTTACACCCAACACTGAAGCTTTCTTT. This chain uses TRBV7-8 with TRBJ1-1; D unresolved. Between the trimmed V and J ends, which lost 5 bases and 2 bases, there was a span of 18 bases. The CDR3 length is 16 residues. Germline V lookup: CDR1 SGHVS, CDR2 FQNEAQ.

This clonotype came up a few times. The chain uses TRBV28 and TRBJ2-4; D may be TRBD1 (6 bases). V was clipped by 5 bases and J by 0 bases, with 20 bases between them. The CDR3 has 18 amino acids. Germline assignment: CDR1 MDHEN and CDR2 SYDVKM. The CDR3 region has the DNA TGTGCCAGCAGTCGATTCCTCGGGGACACTATAGCCAAAAACATTCAGTACTTC. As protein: CASSRFLGDTIAKNIQYF.

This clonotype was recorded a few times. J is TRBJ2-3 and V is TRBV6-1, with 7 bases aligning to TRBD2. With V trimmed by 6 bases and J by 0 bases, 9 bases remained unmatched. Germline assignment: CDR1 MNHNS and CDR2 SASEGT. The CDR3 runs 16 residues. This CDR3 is CASRAAPGGSTDTQYF. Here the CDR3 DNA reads TGTGCCAGCAGGGCCGCTCCGGGAGGTAGCACAGATACGCAGTATTTT.

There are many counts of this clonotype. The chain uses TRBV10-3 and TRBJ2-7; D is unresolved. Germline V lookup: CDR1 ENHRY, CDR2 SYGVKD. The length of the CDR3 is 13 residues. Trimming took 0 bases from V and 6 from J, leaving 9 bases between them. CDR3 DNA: TGTGCCATCAGTGAGTCCCCCGCCCGCGAGCAGTACTTC. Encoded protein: CAISESPAREQYF.

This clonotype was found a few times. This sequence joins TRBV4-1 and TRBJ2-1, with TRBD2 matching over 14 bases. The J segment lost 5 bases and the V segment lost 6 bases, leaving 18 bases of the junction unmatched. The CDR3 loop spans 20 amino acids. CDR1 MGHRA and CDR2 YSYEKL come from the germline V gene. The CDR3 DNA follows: TGCGCCAGCAGGCTACCTTCCGGGACTAGCGGGAGAGTGGTCAACAATGAGCAGTTCTTC. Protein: CASRLPSGTSGRVVNNEQFF.

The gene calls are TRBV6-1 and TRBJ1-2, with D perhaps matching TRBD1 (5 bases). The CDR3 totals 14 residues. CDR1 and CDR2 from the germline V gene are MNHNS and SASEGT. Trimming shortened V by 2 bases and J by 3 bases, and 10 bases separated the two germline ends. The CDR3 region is CASSEPRVDYGYTF. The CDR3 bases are TGTGCCAGCAGTGAACCCAGGGTGGACTATGGCTACACCTTC.

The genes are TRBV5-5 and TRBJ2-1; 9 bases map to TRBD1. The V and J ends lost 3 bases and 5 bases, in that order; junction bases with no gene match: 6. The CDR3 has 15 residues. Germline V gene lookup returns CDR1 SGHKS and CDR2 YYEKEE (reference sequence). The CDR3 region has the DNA TGTGCCAGCAGCTCCGGGACAGGGAGCCACAATGAGCAGTTCTTC. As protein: CASSSGTGSHNEQFF.

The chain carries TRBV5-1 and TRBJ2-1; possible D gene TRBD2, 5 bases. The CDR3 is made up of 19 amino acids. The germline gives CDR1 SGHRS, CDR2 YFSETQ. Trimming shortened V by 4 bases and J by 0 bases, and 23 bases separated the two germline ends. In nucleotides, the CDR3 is TGCGCCAGCAGCCCTACAAGGGAGTGGGGTTTAAACTCCTACAATGAGCAGTTCTTC. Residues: CASSPTREWGLNSYNEQFF.

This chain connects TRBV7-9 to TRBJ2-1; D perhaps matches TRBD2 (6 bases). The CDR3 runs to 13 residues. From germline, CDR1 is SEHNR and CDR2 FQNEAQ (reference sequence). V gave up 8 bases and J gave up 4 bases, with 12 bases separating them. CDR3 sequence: CASLGTSYNEQFF. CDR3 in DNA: TGTGCCAGCCTCGGGACTTCTTACAATGAGCAGTTCTTC.

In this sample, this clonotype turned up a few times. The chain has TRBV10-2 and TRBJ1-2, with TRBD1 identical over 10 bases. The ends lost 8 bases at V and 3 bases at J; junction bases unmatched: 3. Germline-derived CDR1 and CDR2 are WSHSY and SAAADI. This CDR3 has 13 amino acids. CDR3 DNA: TGCGCCAGCCGGGACAGGGGTTACTATGGCTACACCTTC. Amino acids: CASRDRGYYGYTF.

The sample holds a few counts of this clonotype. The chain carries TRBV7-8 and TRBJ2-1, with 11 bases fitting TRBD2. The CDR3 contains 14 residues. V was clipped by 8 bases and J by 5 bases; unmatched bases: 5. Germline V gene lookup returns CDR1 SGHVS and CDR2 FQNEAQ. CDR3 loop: CASLLAGGHNEQFF. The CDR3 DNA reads TGTGCCAGCCTTCTAGCGGGGGGTCACAATGAGCAGTTCTTC.

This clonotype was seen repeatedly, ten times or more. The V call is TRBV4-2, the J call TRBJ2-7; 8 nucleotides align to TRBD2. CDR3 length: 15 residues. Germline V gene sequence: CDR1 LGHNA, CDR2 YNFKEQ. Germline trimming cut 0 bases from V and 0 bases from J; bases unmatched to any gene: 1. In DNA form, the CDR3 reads TGTGCCAGCAGCCAAGAGACTAGCGACTCCTACGAGCAGTACTTC. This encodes CASSQETSDSYEQYF.

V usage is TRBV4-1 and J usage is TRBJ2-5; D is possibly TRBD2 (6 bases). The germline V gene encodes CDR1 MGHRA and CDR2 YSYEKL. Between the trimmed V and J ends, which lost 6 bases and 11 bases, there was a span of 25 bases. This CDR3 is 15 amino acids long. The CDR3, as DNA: TGCGCCAGCAGTCGTCATCAGGGAGGCGGAAATGAGCAGTACTTC. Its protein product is CASSRHQGGGNEQYF.

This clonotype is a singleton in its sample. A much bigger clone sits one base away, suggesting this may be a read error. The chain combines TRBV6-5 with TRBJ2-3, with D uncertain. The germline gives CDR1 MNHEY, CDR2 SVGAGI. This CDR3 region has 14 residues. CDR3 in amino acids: CASSYPKVADTRYF. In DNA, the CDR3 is TGTGCCAGCAGTTACCCGAAGGTAGCCGATACGCGGTATTTT.

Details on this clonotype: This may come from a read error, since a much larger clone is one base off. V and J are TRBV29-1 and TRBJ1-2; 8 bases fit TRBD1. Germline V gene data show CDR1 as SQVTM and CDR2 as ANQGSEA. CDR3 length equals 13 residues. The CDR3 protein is CSVGDRGPYGCTF. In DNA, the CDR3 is TGCAGCGTTGGCGACAGGGGACCCTATGGCTGCACCTTC.

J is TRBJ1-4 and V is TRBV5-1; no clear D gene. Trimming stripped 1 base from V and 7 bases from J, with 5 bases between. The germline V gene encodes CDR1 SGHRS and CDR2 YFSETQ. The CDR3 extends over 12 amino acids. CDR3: CASSLHPEKLFF. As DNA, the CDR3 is TGCGCCAGCAGCTTGCATCCTGAAAAACTGTTTTTT.

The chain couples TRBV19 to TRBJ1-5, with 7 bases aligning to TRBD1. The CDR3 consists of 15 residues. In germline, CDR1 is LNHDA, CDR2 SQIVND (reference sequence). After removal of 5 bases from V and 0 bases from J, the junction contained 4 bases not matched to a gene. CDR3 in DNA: TGTGCCAGTAGTTTCGACAGGGATAGCAATCAGCCCCAGCATTTT. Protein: CASSFDRDSNQPQHF.

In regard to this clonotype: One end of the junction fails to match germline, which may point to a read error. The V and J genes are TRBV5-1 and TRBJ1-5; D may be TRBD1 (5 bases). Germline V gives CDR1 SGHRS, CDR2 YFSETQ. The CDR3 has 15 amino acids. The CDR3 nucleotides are TGTGCCAGCAGCTTGGGGGTTAATAGCAATCAGCCCCAGCATTTT. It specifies CASSLGVNSNQPQHF.

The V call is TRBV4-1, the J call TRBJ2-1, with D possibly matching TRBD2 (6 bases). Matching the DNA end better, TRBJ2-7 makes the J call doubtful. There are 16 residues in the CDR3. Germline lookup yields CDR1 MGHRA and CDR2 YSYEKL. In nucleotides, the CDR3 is TGCGCCAGCAGCCAACCCCCTAGCGTCTCCTACAATGAGCAGTACTTC. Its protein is CASSQPPSVSYNEQYF.

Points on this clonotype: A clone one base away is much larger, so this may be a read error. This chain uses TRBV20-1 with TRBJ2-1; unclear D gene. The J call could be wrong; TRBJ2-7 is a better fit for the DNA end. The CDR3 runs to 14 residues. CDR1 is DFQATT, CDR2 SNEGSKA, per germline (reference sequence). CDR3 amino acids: CSASRVSSYNEQYF. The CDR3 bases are TGCAGTGCTAGTAGGGTGAGCTCCTACAATGAGCAGTACTTC.

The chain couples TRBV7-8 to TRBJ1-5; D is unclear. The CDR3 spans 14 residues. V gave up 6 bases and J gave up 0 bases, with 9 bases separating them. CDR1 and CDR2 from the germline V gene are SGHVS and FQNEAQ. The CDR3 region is CASRDDYSNQPQHF. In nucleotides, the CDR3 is TGTGCCAGCAGGGATGATTATAGCAATCAGCCCCAGCATTTT.

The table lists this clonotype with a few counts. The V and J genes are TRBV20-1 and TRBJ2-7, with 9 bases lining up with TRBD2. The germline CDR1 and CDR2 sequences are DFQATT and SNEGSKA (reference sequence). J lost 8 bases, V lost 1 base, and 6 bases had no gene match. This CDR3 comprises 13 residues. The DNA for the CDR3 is TGCAGTGCTAGAGCCCTAGCGGGGTCTAAGCAGTACTTC. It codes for CSARALAGSKQYF.

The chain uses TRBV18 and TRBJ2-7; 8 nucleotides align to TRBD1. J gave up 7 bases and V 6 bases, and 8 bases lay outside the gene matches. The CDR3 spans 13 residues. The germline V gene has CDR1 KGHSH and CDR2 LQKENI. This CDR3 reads CASSSGQVNEQYF. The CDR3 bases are TGTGCCAGCTCGTCGGGACAGGTAAATGAGCAGTACTTC.

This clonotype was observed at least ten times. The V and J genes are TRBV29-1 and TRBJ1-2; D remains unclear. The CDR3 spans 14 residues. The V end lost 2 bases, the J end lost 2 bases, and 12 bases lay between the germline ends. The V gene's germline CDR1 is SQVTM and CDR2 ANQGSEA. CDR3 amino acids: CSVERLGQNYGYTF. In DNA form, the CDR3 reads TGCAGCGTTGAAAGGCTAGGGCAGAACTATGGCTACACCTTC.